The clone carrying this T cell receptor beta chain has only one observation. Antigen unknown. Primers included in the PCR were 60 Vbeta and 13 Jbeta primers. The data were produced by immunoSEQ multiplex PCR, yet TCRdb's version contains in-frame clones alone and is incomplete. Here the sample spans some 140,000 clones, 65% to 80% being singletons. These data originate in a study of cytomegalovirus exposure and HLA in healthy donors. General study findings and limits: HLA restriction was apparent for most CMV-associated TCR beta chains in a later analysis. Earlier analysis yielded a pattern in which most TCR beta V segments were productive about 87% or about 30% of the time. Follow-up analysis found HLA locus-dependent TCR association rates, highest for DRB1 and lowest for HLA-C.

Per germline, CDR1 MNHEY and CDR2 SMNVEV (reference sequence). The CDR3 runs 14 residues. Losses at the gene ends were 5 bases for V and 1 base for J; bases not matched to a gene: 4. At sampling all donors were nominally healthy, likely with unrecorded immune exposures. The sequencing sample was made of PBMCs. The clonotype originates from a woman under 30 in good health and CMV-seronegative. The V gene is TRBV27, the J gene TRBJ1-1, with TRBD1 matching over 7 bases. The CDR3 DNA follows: TGTGCCAGCAGTAAGCAGGGGGGGAACACTGAAGCTTTCTTT. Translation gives CASSKQGGNTEAFF.